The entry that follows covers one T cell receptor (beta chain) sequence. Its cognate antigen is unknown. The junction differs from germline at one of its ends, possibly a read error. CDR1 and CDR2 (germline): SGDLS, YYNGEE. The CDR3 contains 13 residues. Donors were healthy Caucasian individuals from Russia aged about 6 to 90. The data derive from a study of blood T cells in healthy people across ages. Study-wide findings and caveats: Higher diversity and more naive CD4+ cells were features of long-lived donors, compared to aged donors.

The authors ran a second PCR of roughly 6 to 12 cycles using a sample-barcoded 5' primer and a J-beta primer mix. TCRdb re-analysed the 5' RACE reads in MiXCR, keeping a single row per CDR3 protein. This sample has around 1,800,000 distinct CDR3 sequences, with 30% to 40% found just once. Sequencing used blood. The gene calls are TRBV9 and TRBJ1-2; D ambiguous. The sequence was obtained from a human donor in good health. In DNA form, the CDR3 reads TGTGCCAGCAGCGTAGACGGCACCTATGGCTACATCTTC. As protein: CASSVDGTYGYIF.